The sequence of this TCR beta chain was determined in a study of vaccination and CD4 T cells after COVID-19. Remarks on this clonotype: As yet, its antigen is unknown.

Treatment in this sample: roughly ten-day PBMC culture with coronavirus spike peptide pools or control peptides (ViraFEST assay). This CDR3 has 17 residues. Per the germline V gene, CDR1 is KGHSH and CDR2 is LQKENI. Between the trimmed V and J ends, which lost 3 bases and 7 bases, there was a span of 19 bases. The Oncomine TCR Beta short-read assay sequenced DNA from cultured CD4+ T cells. TCRdb called the PCR reads again in MiXCR, with one record for every CDR3 protein. The data show under 15,000 distinct CDR3 sequences, with 54% seen just once and approximately 18% held by the top ten. This chain connects TRBV18 to TRBJ1-6; D uncertain. This TCR was sampled from a human donor with COVID-19. This specimen was cultured CD4+ T cells from blood, taken after SARS-CoV-2 vaccination. The CDR3 loop reads CASSPLEVVETNSPLHF. CDR3 nucleotide sequence: TGTGCCAGCTCACCGCTGGAAGTCGTCGAAACCAATTCACCCCTCCACTTT.